A single sample gave rise to the 16 T cell receptor beta chains below, sequenced in a study of technical replicates of blood from several donors. Method: immunoSEQ multiplex PCR; TCRdb's copy keeps in-frame clones and lacks some. The sample yields roughly 66,000 clones, 86% seen once. Sequenced material: PBMCs. These receptors were collected from a human donor in good health. Some clones in this sample may be carry-over from other donors' samples.

CDR3 region: CASKRGGSEKLFF. The CDR3 DNA sequence: TGTGCCAGCAAGCGCGGGGGAAGCGAAAAACTGTTTTTT. The chain links TRBV6-6 to TRBJ1-4, with a possible D match to TRBD1 (5 bases). The CDR3 is 13 amino acids. Trimming cost V 7 bases and J 8 bases, with 14 bases left between them. Germline V gene sequence: CDR1 MNHNY, CDR2 SVGAGI (reference sequence).

The chain uses TRBV4-2 and TRBJ2-3; a weak D match, TRBD2 (5 bases). The V end was cut by 2 bases, the J end by 0 bases, with 12 bases between. Germline-derived CDR1 and CDR2 are LGHNA and YNFKEQ. The CDR3 loop spans 16 amino acids. In DNA, the CDR3 is TGTGCCAGCAGCCAAACTAGTTTTTCGAGCACAGATACGCAGTATTTT. Translating it yields CASSQTSFSSTDTQYF.

This sequence joins TRBV10-3 and TRBJ1-1, with D possibly TRBD1 on 6 matching bases. There are 12 residues in the CDR3. The germline V gene has CDR1 ENHRY and CDR2 SYGVKD. Trimming left V 6 bases short and J 1 base short, with 6 bases between. The CDR3 loop reads CAIRTGNTEAFF. The CDR3 DNA reads TGTGCCATCAGGACAGGGAACACTGAAGCTTTCTTT.

The chain uses TRBV12-5 and TRBJ2-2; no definite D call. The CDR3 has 15 amino acids. Germline CDR1 is LGHNT and CDR2 is FRNRAP. Trimming took off 0 bases at V and 6 bases at J, with 11 bases between the two ends. The chain's CDR3 is CASGLVLRRPGELFF. Here the CDR3 DNA reads TGTGCTAGTGGTTTGGTACTGAGGAGACCCGGGGAGCTGTTTTTT.

The chain couples TRBV7-9 to TRBJ2-6; D not certain. Per germline, CDR1 SEHNR and CDR2 FQNEAQ (reference sequence). The CDR3 contains 16 residues. Trimming removed 3 bases from V and 2 bases from J, with 11 bases in between. The CDR3 bases are TGTGCCAGCAGCTTCCCGTCGGTCCCTGGGGCCAACGTCCTGACTTTC. As protein: CASSFPSVPGANVLTF.

The V call is TRBV2, the J call TRBJ1-1; unclear D gene. The CDR3 length is 14 residues. Trimming stripped 3 bases from V and 0 bases from J, with 8 bases between. CDR1 and CDR2 from the germline V gene are SNHLY and FYNNEI. The CDR3 loop reads CASSDWRMNTEAFF. CDR3 nucleotides: TGTGCCAGCAGTGACTGGAGAATGAACACTGAAGCTTTCTTT. Based on the CDR3 plus reference TRBV2 and TRBJ1-1, the full variable domain is EPEVTQTPSHQVTQMGQEVILRCVPISNHLYFYWYRQILGQKVEFLVSFYNNEISEKSEIFDDQFSVERPDGSNFTLKIRSTKLEDSAMYFCASSDWRMNTEAFFGQGTRLTVV.

V is TRBV5-8 and J is TRBJ2-5; 9 bases are a match to TRBD2. CDR1 is SGHTS and CDR2 is YDEGEE in the germline V gene. The trim removed 2 bases at V and 3 bases at J, leaving 8 bases unmatched. The CDR3 runs to 16 residues. The CDR3 nucleotides are TGTGCCAGCAGCTTAGGTAGCGGGGGCCTGAAAGAGACCCAGTACTTC. This translates into CASSLGSGGLKETQYF.

The V gene is TRBV7-3, the J gene TRBJ2-1; TRBD2 aligns across 14 bases. Germline CDR1 reads SGHTA; CDR2 reads FQGTGA. This CDR3 has 21 amino acids. J lost 2 bases, V lost 2 bases, and 14 bases had no gene match. The CDR3 DNA reads TGTGCCAGCAGCTTAGCTACGACTAGCGGGAGGGCCGTCGGCGCCTACAATGAGCAGTTCTTC. Its protein product is CASSLATTSGRAVGAYNEQFF. Complete variable domain (other parts from reference TRBV7-3 and TRBJ2-1): GAGVSQTPSNKVTEKGKYVELRCDPISGHTALYWYRQSLGQGPEFLIYFQGTGAADDSGLPNDRFFAVRPEGSVSTLKIQRTERGDSAVYLCASSLATTSGRAVGAYNEQFFGPGTRLTVL.

This chain joins TRBV11-3 and TRBJ1-6; maybe TRBD1 (5 bases). Per the germline V gene, CDR1 is SGHNT and CDR2 is YENEEA. The CDR3 is 19 residues long. Trimming removed 2 bases from V and 4 bases from J, with 21 bases in between. The CDR3 loop reads CASSLIPLGGRKYNSPLHF. In DNA, the CDR3 is TGTGCCAGCAGCTTAATCCCTCTGGGGGGACGCAAGTATAATTCACCCCTCCACTTT.

V usage is TRBV7-2 and J usage is TRBJ2-3; 8 bases agree with TRBD1. The CDR3 runs 15 residues. Trimming removed 2 bases from V and 4 bases from J; junction bases left unmatched: 5. In germline, CDR1 is SGHTA, CDR2 FQGNSA. CDR3 sequence (DNA): TGTGCCAGCAGCTTATACGGACAGGGAGCAGATACGCAGTATTTT. Amino acids: CASSLYGQGADTQYF.

V is TRBV5-4 and J is TRBJ1-2, with D possibly matching TRBD1 (6 bases). V lost 4 bases and J lost 4, with 17 bases in between. Looked up from germline, CDR1 is SGHNT and CDR2 is YYREEE (reference sequence). The CDR3 length is 15 residues. The CDR3 bases are TGTGCCAGCAGCCGGACAGACCGAAGACTCTATGGCTACACCTTC. It specifies CASSRTDRRLYGYTF.

The chain uses TRBV19 and TRBJ2-1; 8 bases fit TRBD2. The CDR3 extends over 14 amino acids. Germline values: CDR1 LNHDA, CDR2 SQIVND (reference sequence). The junction had 5 bases not matched to a gene; V was cut back by 6 bases and J by 4 bases. CDR3 region: CASRREGPYNEQFF. The CDR3 coding sequence is TGTGCCAGTAGACGGGAGGGACCGTACAATGAGCAGTTCTTC.

The CDR3 DNA follows: TGTGCCAGCAGCCTCCTTCAGGGGGCAGAGACCCAGTACTTC. It specifies CASSLLQGAETQYF. The V call is TRBV7-2, the J call TRBJ2-5, with 8 nucleotides matching TRBD1. The ends lost 5 bases at V and 4 bases at J; junction bases unmatched: 6. Germline V lookup: CDR1 SGHTA, CDR2 FQGNSA. CDR3 length: 14 residues.

The chain carries TRBV5-1 and TRBJ1-1, with a possible D match to TRBD1 (5 bases). Germline V lookup: CDR1 SGHRS, CDR2 YFSETQ. V lost 0 bases, J lost 0 bases, and 9 bases lay in between. This CDR3 contains 15 residues. CDR3 residues: CASSLVWGMNTEAFF. The CDR3 DNA reads TGCGCCAGCAGCTTGGTTTGGGGCATGAACACTGAAGCTTTCTTT.

The chain combines TRBV6-1 with TRBJ1-1; a possible D gene is TRBD1 (5 bases). The CDR3 is 13 residues long. Trimming pared 6 bases from V and 4 bases from J, leaving 12 bases between. Germline CDR1 reads MNHNS; CDR2 reads SASEGT. This CDR3 is CASRSRVGTEAFF. The DNA of the CDR3 is TGTGCCAGCAGGTCCAGGGTGGGCACTGAAGCTTTCTTT.

A few counts support this clone. The chain carries TRBV4-1 and TRBJ2-3; D uncertain. The V gene's germline CDR1 is MGHRA and CDR2 YSYEKL. This CDR3 contains 15 residues. The V end was cut by 6 bases, the J end by 0 bases, with 13 bases between. CDR3 residues: CASRKEFSSTDTQYF. For the CDR3, the DNA is TGCGCCAGCAGAAAGGAGTTCTCTAGCACAGATACGCAGTATTTT.